There are a few counts of the clone carrying this T cell receptor beta chain. Its antigen remains unknown. In the PCR, 60 Vbeta and 13 Jbeta primers were used. The table came from immunoSEQ multiplex PCR; TCRdb's copy has only in-frame clones and leaves some out. The sample carries roughly 190,000 clones, about four fifths recorded once. V lost 5 bases to trimming and J lost 7 bases; unmatched junction nucleotides: 6. The CDR3 is 13 residues long. CDR1 and CDR2 (germline): MNHNY, SVGAGI (reference sequence). This record belongs to a study of cytomegalovirus exposure and HLA in healthy donors. Broader study findings: Indistinguishable V segments such as TRBV6-2 and TRBV6-3 were excluded. Per a later analysis, HLA-associated TCR beta chains showed more clonal expansion than other, equally common TCR beta chains.

Material: PBMCs. J is TRBJ1-2 and V is TRBV6-6; TRBD1 matches 8 bases. The sequence derives from a woman in her fifties or sixties in good health and CMV-seropositive. As DNA, the CDR3 is TGTGCCAGCAGTACCACAGGGGGAGGTGGCTACACCTTC. The encoded protein is CASSTTGGGGYTF.